A single sample gave rise to the 25 T cell receptor beta chains below, sequenced in a study of cytomegalovirus exposure and HLA in healthy donors. It was with 60 Vbeta and 13 Jbeta primers that the PCR ran. Produced via immunoSEQ multiplex PCR; TCRdb's table is partial and in-frame only. The table has some 130,000 clones, around 63% seen once; the top ten hold 1.5% to 2%. Sequencing was carried out using PBMCs. The source is a human donor in good health.

This clone occurred once. V is TRBV21-1 and J is TRBJ1-4. TRBV21-1 counts as a pseudogene. The CDR3 sequence is 13 residues long. The CDR3 DNA is TGTGCCAGCGGGCGGGCTGCTAATGAAAAACTGTTTTTT. Amino acids: CASGRAANEKLFF.

The chain joins TRBV28 to TRBJ1-2; maybe TRBD1 (6 bases). The CDR3 consists of 14 residues. With 2 bases removed from V and 8 bases from J, the gap between germline ends came to 15 bases. Germline V gene sequence: CDR1 MDHEN, CDR2 SYDVKM. The CDR3 nucleotides are TGTGCCAGCAGTTTACCGACAGGTTCCGAGGGCTACACCTTC. It yields the protein CASSLPTGSEGYTF.

This clone came up once. The chain recombines TRBV5-6 with TRBJ2-5; no clear D. The CDR3 covers 12 residues. Germline lookup yields CDR1 SGHDT and CDR2 YYEEEE. V was cut by 0 bases and J by 5 bases, with 5 bases left in between. CDR3 residues: CASSLVSETQYF. CDR3 DNA sequence: TGTGCCAGCAGCTTGGTAAGCGAGACCCAGTACTTC.

The J gene is TRBJ1-1, the V gene TRBV11-3; D is possibly TRBD1 (5 bases). This CDR3 has 16 residues. Trimming stripped 3 bases from V and 5 bases from J, with 19 bases between. CDR1 SGHNT and CDR2 YENEEA come from the germline V gene. CDR3 nucleotides: TGTGCCAGCAGCTTTCGGCAGGGTCTTGGTAAAACTGAAGCTTTCTTT. Its protein product is CASSFRQGLGKTEAFF.

The chain employs TRBV7-8 and TRBJ2-3; perhaps TRBD2 as D (5 bases). V lost 1 base and J lost 3, with 8 bases in between. CDR3 length: 14 residues. Per the germline V gene, CDR1 is SGHVS and CDR2 is FQNEAQ. The CDR3 nucleotides read TGTGCCAGCAGCTTAGGGACGGGGACAGATACGCAGTATTTT. This encodes CASSLGTGTDTQYF.

As DNA, the CDR3 is TGCGCCAGCAGCGCGGAGGGCAGGGGGTACGAGCAGTACTTC. It codes for CASSAEGRGYEQYF. The chain employs TRBV5-1 and TRBJ2-7, with D possibly being TRBD1 (7 bases). The CDR3 contains 14 residues. Germline V gives CDR1 SGHRS, CDR2 YFSETQ. V lost 4 bases to trimming and J lost 4 bases, with 15 bases between them.

The chain carries TRBV6-1 and TRBJ2-2; 10 bases agree with TRBD2. J gave up 5 bases and V 4 bases, and 7 bases lay outside the gene matches. Germline CDR1 is MNHNS and CDR2 is SASEGT. The CDR3 is made up of 16 amino acids. CDR3 sequence: CASSGLAGEWTGELFF. CDR3 nucleotides: TGTGCCAGCAGTGGTCTAGCGGGAGAATGGACCGGGGAGCTGTTTTTT.

The rearrangement joins TRBV2 to TRBJ1-1; no definite D call. The CDR3 covers 13 residues. The V gene's germline CDR1 is SNHLY and CDR2 FYNNEI. With 6 bases removed from V and 4 bases from J, the gap between germline ends came to 12 bases. Here the CDR3 DNA reads TGTGCCAGCAGAGCGGACGCCGCCACTGAAGCTTTCTTT. It specifies CASRADAATEAFF.

The chain joins TRBV19 to TRBJ1-5, with unresolved D. Germline CDR1 and CDR2: LNHDA and SQIVND (reference sequence). V gave up 3 bases and J gave up 3 bases, with 12 bases separating them. There are 15 residues in the CDR3. The CDR3 DNA follows: TGTGCCAGTAGTATTGGGCGCACAGTCAATCAGCCCCAGCATTTT. This codes for CASSIGRTVNQPQHF.

The chain links TRBV10-1 to TRBJ2-7; 8 bases match TRBD1. CDR3 length: 15 amino acids. Trimming took 4 bases from V and 2 from J; bases not matched to a gene: 7. Germline V gene sequence: CDR1 WNHNN, CDR2 SYGVQD (reference sequence). The CDR3 is CASSGTGTGAYEQYF. Here the CDR3 DNA reads TGCGCCAGCAGTGGGACCGGGACAGGAGCCTACGAGCAGTACTTC.

This chain links TRBV25-1 with TRBJ1-2; D possibly corresponds to TRBD1 (5 bases). V lost 4 bases, J lost 5 bases, and 11 bases lay in between. Germline loops: CDR1 MGHDK, CDR2 SYGVNS. The CDR3 is 13 amino acids. The DNA of the CDR3 is TGTGCCAGCAGTGGGGGGGGAAGTTATGGCTACACCTTC. Its protein product is CASSGGGSYGYTF.

In its sample, this clone was seen a few times. This chain uses TRBV18 with TRBJ2-3, with 12 bases fitting TRBD2. The germline V gene has CDR1 KGHSH and CDR2 LQKENI. The CDR3 spans 23 residues. J lost 0 bases, V lost 3 bases, and 22 bases had no gene match. DNA of the CDR3: TGTGCCAGCTCACCTAAGGCCCGCCCCAGGGGCGCCGGACTAGCGGGAAGCACAGATACGCAGTATTTT. It translates to CASSPKARPRGAGLAGSTDTQYF.

The rearrangement joins TRBV7-2 to TRBJ2-7; 7 positions match TRBD2. The J segment lost 2 bases and the V segment lost 6 bases, leaving 10 bases of the junction unmatched. This CDR3 comprises 15 residues. Germline V lookup: CDR1 SGHTA, CDR2 FQGNSA. The CDR3 region has the DNA TGTGCCAGCAGTGAACTGGCGGGGGAGCCCTACGAGCAGTACTTC. Residues: CASSELAGEPYEQYF.

The gene calls are TRBV10-3 and TRBJ1-4; 7 bases agree with TRBD1. The CDR3 covers 15 residues. Trimming at V came to 6 bases and at J to 4 bases, leaving 8 bases not matched to a gene. Looked up from germline, CDR1 is ENHRY and CDR2 is SYGVKD. CDR3 nucleotide sequence: TGTGCCATCAGGGCTGGGGACAGAGTTAATGAAAAACTGTTTTTT. Translation gives CAIRAGDRVNEKLFF.

The J gene is TRBJ1-6, the V gene TRBV2, with D perhaps matching TRBD1 (6 bases). Germline-derived CDR1 and CDR2 are SNHLY and FYNNEI. The CDR3 is made up of 15 amino acids. Trimming took 2 bases from V and 7 from J, leaving 12 bases between them. The CDR3 region is CASSEMGQENSPLHF. Written as DNA, the CDR3 is TGTGCCAGCAGTGAAATGGGACAAGAAAATTCACCCCTCCACTTT.

The CDR3 region is CASSLIAGGPREQFF. The DNA of the CDR3 is TGTGCCAGCAGCTTGATTGCGGGAGGGCCTAGGGAGCAGTTCTTC. The chain employs TRBV5-6 and TRBJ2-1; 9 bases align to TRBD2. The trim removed 1 base at V and 10 bases at J, leaving 9 bases unmatched. CDR3 length: 15 amino acids. Per germline, CDR1 SGHDT and CDR2 YYEEEE.

The rearrangement links TRBV27 to TRBJ2-7, with TRBD1 identical over 11 bases. V dropped 8 bases and J dropped 3; count of bases not matched to a gene: 3. Per germline, CDR1 MNHEY and CDR2 SMNVEV (reference sequence). The CDR3 contains 13 residues. The CDR3 is CASRTGGGYEQYF. The DNA for the CDR3 is TGTGCCAGCCGGACAGGGGGCGGCTACGAGCAGTACTTC.

This clone was seen only once. The chain has TRBV27 and TRBJ2-2; D possibly corresponds to TRBD1 (5 bases). Germline lookup yields CDR1 MNHEY and CDR2 SMNVEV (reference sequence). Trimming removed 5 bases from V and 6 bases from J, with 7 bases in between. The CDR3 is 12 amino acids. The CDR3 is CASSQGSGELFF. The DNA for the CDR3 is TGTGCCAGCAGTCAGGGTTCCGGGGAGCTGTTTTTT.

The chain joins TRBV29-1 to TRBJ2-5, with D possibly matching TRBD2 (6 bases). With 7 bases removed from V and 5 bases from J, the gap between germline ends came to 11 bases. CDR3 length: 11 residues. The V gene's germline CDR1 is SQVTM and CDR2 ANQGSEA. CDR3 nucleotide sequence: TGCAGCGCCCTTCGGGGGGAGACCCAGTACTTC. It encodes CSALRGETQYF.

This clone appeared once. The chain joins TRBV6-5 to TRBJ2-1; possibly TRBD2 for D (6 bases). This CDR3 region has 14 residues. CDR1 MNHEY and CDR2 SVGAGI come from the germline V gene. Trimming took 5 bases from V and 8 from J, leaving 16 bases between them. The CDR3 bases are TGTGCCAGCAGTCCTGGGGGGAGTAAATATGAGCAGTTCTTC. It encodes CASSPGGSKYEQFF.

The rearrangement uses TRBV14 and TRBJ2-7, with 8 bases lining up with TRBD1. Germline assignment: CDR1 SGHDN and CDR2 FVKESK. CDR3 length: 14 residues. Trimming at V came to 1 base and at J to 4 bases, leaving 3 bases not matched to a gene. CDR3 sequence reads: CASSQGTGRYEQYF. The CDR3 DNA reads as TGTGCCAGCAGCCAAGGGACAGGGAGATACGAGCAGTACTTC.

This clone was recorded a few times. This chain uses TRBV11-3 with TRBJ2-7; maybe TRBD2 (5 bases). V gave up 3 bases and J gave up 3 bases, with 12 bases separating them. CDR3 size: 14 residues. Germline V lookup: CDR1 SGHNT, CDR2 YENEEA. DNA of the CDR3: TGTGCCAGCAGCTTTACATCGGGGAGCTACGAGCAGTACTTC. Translation gives CASSFTSGSYEQYF.

The chain combines TRBV6-5 with TRBJ1-2, with D possibly being TRBD1 (6 bases). V lost 6 bases and J lost 1, with 15 bases in between. CDR1 is MNHEY and CDR2 is SVGAGI in the germline V gene. There are 15 residues in the CDR3. CDR3 coding DNA: TGTGCCAGCAGACCAACAGGGACAAATAACTATGGCTACACCTTC. Encoded protein: CASRPTGTNNYGYTF.

CDR3 in DNA: TGCGCCAGCAGCCAAGATCAGACTAGCAGTCCGTATTTT. It yields the protein CASSQDQTSSPYF. The chain joins TRBV4-1 to TRBJ2-3; TRBD2 aligns across 7 bases. Per germline, CDR1 MGHRA and CDR2 YSYEKL. The CDR3 spans 13 residues. Trimming cost V 0 bases and J 14 bases; bases outside gene matches: 8.

This clone occurred a few times. The chain joins TRBV2 to TRBJ2-1, with D possibly being TRBD2 (7 bases). Trimming took off 7 bases at V and 7 bases at J, with 17 bases between the two ends. The CDR3 consists of 14 residues. Germline V lookup: CDR1 SNHLY, CDR2 FYNNEI. CDR3 bases: TGTGCCAGCAAGCAGTGGGGGGGGGCGAATGAGCAGTTCTTC. This sequence encodes CASKQWGGANEQFF.